Sequencing of this T cell receptor (beta chain) was carried out in a study of T cell clusters in autoimmune cytopenias. TRB rearrangements were amplified by touch-down multiplex PCR with mixed TRB-A/B primers. TCRdb derives one entry per CDR3 protein from the multiplex PCR reads, leaving out DNA. The listing contains thousands of distinct CDR3 sequences. The V gene's germline CDR1 is DFQATT and CDR2 SNEGSKA (reference sequence). The CDR3 length is 13 residues. TRB amplification used 250 ng of peripheral blood genomic DNA. V gene TRBV20-1 combines with J gene TRBJ1-1; the D call of TRBD1 rests on TCRdb alone, since no DNA is present to check it. The sequenced sample consisted of peripheral blood. The TCR sequence derives from a human donor with an autoimmune cytopenia or autoimmune hepatitis (not recorded which). The CDR3 sequence is CSARETGNTEAFF.